These T cell receptor beta chains were read from a single sample in a study of metastatic and nonmetastatic thyroid tumors. TCRdb re-analyzed the PCR reads through MiXCR. The sample has some 23,000 clones; roughly 22% are singletons. Sequenced: tumor tissue. The receptor source for this set is a female donor with papillary thyroid cancer or a benign thyroid nodule (not recorded which). Some clones in this sample may be carry-over from other donors' samples. CDR3s include the opening cysteine and the closing phenylalanine or tryptophan. The D gene is left open where the match is weak. Rows give clone size only sometimes, using once, few, many, or a class for an expanded clone.

abundance: .
d_gene: TRBD2
v_gene: TRBV2
j_gene: TRBJ2-1
CDR3nt: TGTGCCAGCATTACATCTACGGGGGGGTTGAATGAGCAGTTCTTC
CDR3aa: CASITSTGGLNEQFF

abundance: .
d_gene: TRBD2
v_gene: TRBV5-1
j_gene: TRBJ2-1
CDR3nt: TGCGCCAGCAGCCCCAAAGCGGGGACTTACAATGAGCAGTTCTTC
CDR3aa: CASSPKAGTYNEQFF

abundance: few
d_gene: .
v_gene: TRBV6-2/TRBV6-3
j_gene: TRBJ2-1
CDR3nt: TGTGCCAGCAGTTACGGGGACGGATCCTACAATGAGCAGTTCTTC
CDR3aa: CASSYGDGSYNEQFF

abundance: many
d_gene: .
v_gene: TRBV9
j_gene: TRBJ2-1
CDR3nt: TGTGCCAGCAGCGATCACATCAATGAGCAGTTCTTC
CDR3aa: CASSDHINEQFF

abundance: .
d_gene: TRBD2
v_gene: TRBV2
j_gene: TRBJ2-2
CDR3nt: TGTGCCAGCAGGGAGAGACTAGCCGACACCGGGGAGCTGTTTTTT
CDR3aa: CASRERLADTGELFF

abundance: many
d_gene: TRBD1
v_gene: TRBV18
j_gene: TRBJ1-1
CDR3nt: TGTGCCAGCAGCTCGGACAGGCTCTTCCGTGACACTGAAGCTTTCTTT
CDR3aa: CASSSDRLFRDTEAFF

abundance: .
d_gene: .
v_gene: TRBV20-1
j_gene: TRBJ1-5
CDR3nt: TGCAGTGCTAGGGGGGGCAGCCAAATCAATCAGCCCCAGCATTTT
CDR3aa: CSARGGSQINQPQHF

abundance: medium-sized
d_gene: .
v_gene: TRBV20-1
j_gene: TRBJ1-1
CDR3nt: TGCAGTGCTATGAGACCGCGGGGGAAATTTGATAACGCTGAAGCTTTCTTT
CDR3aa: CSAMRPRGKFDNAEAFF

abundance: .
d_gene: .
v_gene: TRBV30
j_gene: TRBJ1-2
CDR3nt: TGTGCCTGGAGTGAAGGGGGGCTCTATGGCTACACCTTC
CDR3aa: CAWSEGGLYGYTF

abundance: .
d_gene: TRBD2
v_gene: TRBV5-1
j_gene: TRBJ2-1
CDR3nt: TGCGCCAGCAGCCCGCGAATGATGAGGCTAGCGGGTAGTGAGCAGTTCTTC
CDR3aa: CASSPRMMRLAGSEQFF

abundance: .
d_gene: .
v_gene: TRBV6-1
j_gene: TRBJ2-7
CDR3nt: TGTGCCAGCAGTGAAGACCGGGACCTACCAGAATTC
CDR3aa: CASSEDRDLPEF

abundance: few
d_gene: TRBD1
v_gene: TRBV30
j_gene: TRBJ1-6
CDR3nt: TGTGCCTGGAGGGGACAGGCAGGGCTAAATTCACCCCTCCACTTT
CDR3aa: CAWRGQAGLNSPLHF

abundance: many
d_gene: .
v_gene: TRBV18
j_gene: TRBJ2-1
CDR3nt: TGTGCCAGCTCACCACGACGGGGGTTAGGCTACAATGAGCAGTTCTTC
CDR3aa: CASSPRRGLGYNEQFF

abundance: .
d_gene: TRBD1
v_gene: TRBV19
j_gene: TRBJ2-1
CDR3nt: TGTGCCAGTACCGGGACAGGGACATACAATGAGCAGTTCTTC
CDR3aa: CASTGTGTYNEQFF

abundance: many
d_gene: .
v_gene: TRBV15
j_gene: TRBJ1-2
CDR3nt: TGTGCCACCGAGGACCCCAGAACCACCTATGGCTACACCTTC
CDR3aa: CATEDPRTTYGYTF

abundance: .
d_gene: TRBD1
v_gene: TRBV5-1
j_gene: TRBJ2-1
CDR3nt: TGCGCCAGCAGCTTGTACAGGGGGCAGGTCTACAATGAGCAGTTCTTC
CDR3aa: CASSLYRGQVYNEQFF

abundance: few
d_gene: .
v_gene: TRBV2
j_gene: TRBJ2-3
CDR3nt: TGTGCCAGCAGTGAAACAGGGTCCTCCACAGATACGCAGTATTTT
CDR3aa: CASSETGSSTDTQYF

abundance: medium-sized
d_gene: TRBD1
v_gene: TRBV2
j_gene: TRBJ2-7
CDR3nt: TGTGCCAGCAGTGATGGGGACAGCTTCTCCTACGAGCAGTACTTC
CDR3aa: CASSDGDSFSYEQYF

abundance: many
d_gene: TRBD2
v_gene: TRBV14
j_gene: TRBJ2-1
CDR3nt: TGTGCCAGCAGCCAAGATCTTGGCCTAGCGGGTAATGAGCAGTTCTTC
CDR3aa: CASSQDLGLAGNEQFF

abundance: few
d_gene: .
v_gene: TRBV6-1
j_gene: TRBJ2-2
CDR3nt: TGTGCCAGCATTGCGTCCACCGGGGAGCTGTTTTTT
CDR3aa: CASIASTGELFF

abundance: .
d_gene: TRBD1
v_gene: TRBV30
j_gene: TRBJ2-1
CDR3nt: TGTGCCTGGAACAGGGGCTTAGGTGGTGAGCAGTTCTTC
CDR3aa: CAWNRGLGGEQFF

abundance: few
d_gene: .
v_gene: TRBV6-1
j_gene: TRBJ1-1
CDR3nt: TGTGCCAGCAGGACCTTGACAGGAAAGAACACTGAAGCTTTCTTT
CDR3aa: CASRTLTGKNTEAFF

abundance: medium-sized
d_gene: .
v_gene: TRBV11-2
j_gene: TRBJ1-2
CDR3nt: TGTGCCAGCAGCTTAGATCTTGGGGCGGCCTATGGCTACACCTTC
CDR3aa: CASSLDLGAAYGYTF

abundance: .
d_gene: TRBD1
v_gene: TRBV11-2
j_gene: TRBJ2-7
CDR3nt: TGTGCCAGCACCCTAGGGGCGGGACAGGGGACGTCCAAGCAGTACTTC
CDR3aa: CASTLGAGQGTSKQYF

abundance: .
d_gene: TRBD1
v_gene: TRBV11-3
j_gene: TRBJ2-7
CDR3nt: TGTGCCAGCAGCTTATGGACAGGGTTACAAGAGCAGTACTTC
CDR3aa: CASSLWTGLQEQYF

abundance: few
d_gene: TRBD1
v_gene: TRBV19
j_gene: TRBJ1-2
CDR3nt: TGTGCCAGTAGCCGATACAGGGGTAACTATGGCTACACCTTC
CDR3aa: CASSRYRGNYGYTF